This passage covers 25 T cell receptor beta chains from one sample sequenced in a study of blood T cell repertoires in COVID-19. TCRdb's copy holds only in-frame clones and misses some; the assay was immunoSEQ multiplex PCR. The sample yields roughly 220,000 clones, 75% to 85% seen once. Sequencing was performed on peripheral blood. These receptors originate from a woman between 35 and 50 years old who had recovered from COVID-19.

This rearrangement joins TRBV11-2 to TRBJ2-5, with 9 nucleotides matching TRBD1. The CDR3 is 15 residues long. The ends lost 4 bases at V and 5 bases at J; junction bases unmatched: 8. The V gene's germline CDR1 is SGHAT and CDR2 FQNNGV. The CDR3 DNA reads TGTGCCAGCAGCTCGAAACAGGGGGCTTTGGAGACCCAGTACTTC. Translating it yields CASSSKQGALETQYF.

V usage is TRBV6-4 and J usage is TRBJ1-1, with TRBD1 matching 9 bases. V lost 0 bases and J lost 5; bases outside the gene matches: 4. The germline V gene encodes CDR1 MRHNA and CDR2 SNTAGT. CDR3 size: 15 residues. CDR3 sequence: CASSDSGQGLTEAFF. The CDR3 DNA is TGTGCCAGCAGTGACTCTGGACAGGGGTTAACTGAAGCTTTCTTT.

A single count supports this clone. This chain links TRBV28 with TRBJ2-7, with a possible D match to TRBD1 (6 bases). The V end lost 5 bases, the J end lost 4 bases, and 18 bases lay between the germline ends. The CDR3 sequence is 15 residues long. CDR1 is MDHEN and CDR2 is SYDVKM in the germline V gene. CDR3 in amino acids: CASSDTGKGLYEQYF. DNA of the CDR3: TGTGCCAGCAGTGACACAGGGAAAGGGCTTTACGAGCAGTACTTC.

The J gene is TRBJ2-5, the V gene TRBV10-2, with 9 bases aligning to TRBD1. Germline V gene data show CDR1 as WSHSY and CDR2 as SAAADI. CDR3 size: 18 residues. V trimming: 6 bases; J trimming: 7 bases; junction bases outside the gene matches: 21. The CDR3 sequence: CASRIAANYRDRDGTQYF. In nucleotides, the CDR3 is TGCGCCAGCAGAATAGCTGCAAACTACCGGGACAGGGATGGGACCCAGTACTTC.

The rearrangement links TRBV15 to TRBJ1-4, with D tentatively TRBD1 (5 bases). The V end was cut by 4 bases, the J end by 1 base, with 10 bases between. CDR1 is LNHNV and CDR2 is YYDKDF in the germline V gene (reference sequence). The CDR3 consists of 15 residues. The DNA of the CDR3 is TGTGCCACCAGCACCAGACAGAAAACTAATGAAAAACTGTTTTTT. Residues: CATSTRQKTNEKLFF.

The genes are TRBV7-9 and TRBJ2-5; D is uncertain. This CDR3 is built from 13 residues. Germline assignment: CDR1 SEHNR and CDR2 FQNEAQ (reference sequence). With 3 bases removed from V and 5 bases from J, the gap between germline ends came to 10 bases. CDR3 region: CASSFYSTETQYF. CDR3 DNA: TGTGCCAGCAGCTTTTACTCCACCGAGACCCAGTACTTC.

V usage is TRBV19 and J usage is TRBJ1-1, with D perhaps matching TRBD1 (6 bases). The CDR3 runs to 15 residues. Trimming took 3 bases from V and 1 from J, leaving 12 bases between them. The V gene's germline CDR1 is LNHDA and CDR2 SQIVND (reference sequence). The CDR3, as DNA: TGTGCCAGTAGTATGGGGGCCAGTTGGAACACTGAAGCTTTCTTT. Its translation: CASSMGASWNTEAFF. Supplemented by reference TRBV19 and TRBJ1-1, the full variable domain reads DGGITQSPKYLFRKEGQNVTLSCEQNLNHDAMYWYRQDPGQGLRLIYYSQIVNDFQKGDIAEGYSVSREKKESFPLTVTSAQKNPTAFYLCASSMGASWNTEAFFGQGTRLTVV.

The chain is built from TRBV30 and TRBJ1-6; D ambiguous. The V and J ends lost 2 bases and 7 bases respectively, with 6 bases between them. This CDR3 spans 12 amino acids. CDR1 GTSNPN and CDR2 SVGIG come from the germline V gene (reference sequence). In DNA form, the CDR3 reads TGTGCCTGGAGTTACGGGAATTCACCCCTCCACTTT. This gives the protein CAWSYGNSPLHF.

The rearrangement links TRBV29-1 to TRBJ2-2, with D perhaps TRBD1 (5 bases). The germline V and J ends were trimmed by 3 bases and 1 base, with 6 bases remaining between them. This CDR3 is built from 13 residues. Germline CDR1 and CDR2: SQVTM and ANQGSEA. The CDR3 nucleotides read TGCAGCGTTGAGGGGCAGAACACCGGGGAGCTGTTTTTT. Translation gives CSVEGQNTGELFF.

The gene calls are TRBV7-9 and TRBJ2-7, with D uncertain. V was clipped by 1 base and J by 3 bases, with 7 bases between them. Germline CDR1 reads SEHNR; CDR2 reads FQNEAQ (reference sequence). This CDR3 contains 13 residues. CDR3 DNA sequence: TGTGCCAGCAGCTTAGACGCGAACTACGAGCAGTACTTC. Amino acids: CASSLDANYEQYF.

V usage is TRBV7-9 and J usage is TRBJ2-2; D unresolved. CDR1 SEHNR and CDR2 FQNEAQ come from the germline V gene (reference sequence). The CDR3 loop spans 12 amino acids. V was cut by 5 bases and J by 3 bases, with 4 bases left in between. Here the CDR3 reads CASSPDTGELFF. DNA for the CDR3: TGTGCCAGCAGCCCTGACACCGGGGAGCTGTTTTTT.

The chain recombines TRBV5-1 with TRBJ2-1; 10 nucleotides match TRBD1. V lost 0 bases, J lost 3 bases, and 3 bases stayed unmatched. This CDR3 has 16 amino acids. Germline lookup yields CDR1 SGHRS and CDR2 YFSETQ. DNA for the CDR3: TGCGCCAGCAGCTTGGAGGGACAGGGGTTCTACAATGAGCAGTTCTTC. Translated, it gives CASSLEGQGFYNEQFF.

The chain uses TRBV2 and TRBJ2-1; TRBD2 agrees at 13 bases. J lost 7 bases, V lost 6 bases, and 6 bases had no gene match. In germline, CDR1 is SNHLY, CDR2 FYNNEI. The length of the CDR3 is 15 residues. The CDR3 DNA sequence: TGTGCCAGCAGGGGAACTAGCGGGGGGGCTAATGAGCAGTTCTTC. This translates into CASRGTSGGANEQFF.

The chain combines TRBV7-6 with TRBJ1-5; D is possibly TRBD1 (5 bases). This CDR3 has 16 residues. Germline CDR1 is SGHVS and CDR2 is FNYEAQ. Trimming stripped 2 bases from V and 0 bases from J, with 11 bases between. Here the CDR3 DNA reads TGTGCCAGCAGCTTATCTCAGGGCCATAGCAATCAGCCCCAGCATTTT. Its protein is CASSLSQGHSNQPQHF.

The CDR3 loop is CASGPDESSYNEQFF. DNA for the CDR3: TGTGCCAGCGGTCCTGATGAGAGCTCCTACAATGAGCAGTTCTTC. V is TRBV28 and J is TRBJ2-1, with unresolved D. CDR3 length: 15 residues. With 8 bases removed from V and 0 bases from J, the gap between germline ends came to 14 bases. CDR1 and CDR2 from the germline V gene are MDHEN and SYDVKM.

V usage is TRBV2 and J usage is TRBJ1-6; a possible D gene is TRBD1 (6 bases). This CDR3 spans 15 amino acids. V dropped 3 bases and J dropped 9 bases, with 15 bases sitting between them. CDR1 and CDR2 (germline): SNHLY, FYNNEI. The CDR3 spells CASSEGDRIRSPLHF. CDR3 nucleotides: TGTGCCAGCAGTGAGGGTGACAGGATTCGTTCACCCCTCCACTTT. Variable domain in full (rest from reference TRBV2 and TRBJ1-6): EPEVTQTPSHQVTQMGQEVILRCVPISNHLYFYWYRQILGQKVEFLVSFYNNEISEKSEIFDDQFSVERPDGSNFTLKIRSTKLEDSAMYFCASSEGDRIRSPLHFGNGTRLTVT.

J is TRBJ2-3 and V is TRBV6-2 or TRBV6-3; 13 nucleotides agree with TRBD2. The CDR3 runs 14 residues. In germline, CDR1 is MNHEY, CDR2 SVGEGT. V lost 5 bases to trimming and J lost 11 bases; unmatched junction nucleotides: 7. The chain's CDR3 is CASSPTSGGARQYF. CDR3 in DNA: TGTGCCAGCAGTCCCACTAGCGGGGGGGCCAGGCAGTATTTT.

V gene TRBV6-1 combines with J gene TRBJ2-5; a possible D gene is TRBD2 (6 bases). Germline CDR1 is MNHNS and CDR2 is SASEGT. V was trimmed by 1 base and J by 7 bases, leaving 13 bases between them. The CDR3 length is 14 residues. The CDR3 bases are TGTGCCAGCAGTGAAGGTGGAGGGGTTGGGACCCAGTACTTC. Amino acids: CASSEGGGVGTQYF.

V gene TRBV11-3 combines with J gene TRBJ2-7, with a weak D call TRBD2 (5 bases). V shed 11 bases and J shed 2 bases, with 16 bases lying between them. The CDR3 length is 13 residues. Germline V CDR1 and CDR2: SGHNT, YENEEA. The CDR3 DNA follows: TGTGCCCCCCTGGTCTGGCGGGCCTACGAGCAGTACTTC. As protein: CAPLVWRAYEQYF.

CDR3 amino acids: CASTKLEGITLHF. The CDR3 bases are TGTGCCAGCACTAAACTGGAGGGGATAACCCTCCACTTT. The J gene is TRBJ1-6, the V gene TRBV2, with D possibly matching TRBD1 (5 bases). Germline V lookup: CDR1 SNHLY, CDR2 FYNNEI. The CDR3 has 13 amino acids. V was pared by 7 bases and J by 14 bases, with 18 bases between.

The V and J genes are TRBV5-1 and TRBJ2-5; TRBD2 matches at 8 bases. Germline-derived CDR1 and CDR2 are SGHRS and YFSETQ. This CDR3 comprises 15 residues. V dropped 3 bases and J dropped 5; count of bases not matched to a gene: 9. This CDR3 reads CASSSSGGAFETQYF. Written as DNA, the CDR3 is TGCGCCAGCAGCTCATCCGGGGGGGCTTTTGAGACCCAGTACTTC.

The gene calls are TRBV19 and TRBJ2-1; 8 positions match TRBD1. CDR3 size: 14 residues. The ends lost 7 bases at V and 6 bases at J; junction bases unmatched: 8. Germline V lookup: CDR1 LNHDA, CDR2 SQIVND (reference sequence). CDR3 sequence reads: CASMTGANPNEQFF. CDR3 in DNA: TGTGCCAGTATGACAGGGGCAAATCCCAATGAGCAGTTCTTC. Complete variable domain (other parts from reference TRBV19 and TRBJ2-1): DGGITQSPKYLFRKEGQNVTLSCEQNLNHDAMYWYRQDPGQGLRLIYYSQIVNDFQKGDIAEGYSVSREKKESFPLTVTSAQKNPTAFYLCASMTGANPNEQFFGPGTRLTVL.

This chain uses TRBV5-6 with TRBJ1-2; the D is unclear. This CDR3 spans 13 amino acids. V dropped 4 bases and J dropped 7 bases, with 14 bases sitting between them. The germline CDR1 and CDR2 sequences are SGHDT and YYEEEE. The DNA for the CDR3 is TGTGCCAGCAGCGTCGGGATGAGTGGTGGCTACACCTTC. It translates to CASSVGMSGGYTF. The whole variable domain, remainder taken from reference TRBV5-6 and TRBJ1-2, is DAGVTQSPTHLIKTRGQQVTLRCSPKSGHDTVSWYQQALGQGPQFIFQYYEEEERQRGNFPDRFSGHQFPNYSSELNVNALLLGDSALYLCASSVGMSGGYTFGSGTRLTVV.

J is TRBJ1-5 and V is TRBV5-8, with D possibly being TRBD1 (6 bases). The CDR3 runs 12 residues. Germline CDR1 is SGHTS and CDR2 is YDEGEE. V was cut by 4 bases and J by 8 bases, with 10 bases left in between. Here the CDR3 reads CASSRYREPQHF. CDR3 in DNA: TGTGCCAGCAGCCGCTACAGGGAGCCCCAGCATTTT.

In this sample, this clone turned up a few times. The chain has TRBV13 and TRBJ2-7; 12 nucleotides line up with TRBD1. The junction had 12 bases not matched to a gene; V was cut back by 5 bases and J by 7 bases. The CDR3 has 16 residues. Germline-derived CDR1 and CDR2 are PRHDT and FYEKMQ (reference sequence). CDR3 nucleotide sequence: TGTGCCAGCAGCCTGCAACCCGGGACAGGGGGCTTGGAGCAGTACTTC. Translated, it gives CASSLQPGTGGLEQYF. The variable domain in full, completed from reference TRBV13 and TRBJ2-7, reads AAGVIQSPRHLIKEKRETATLKCYPIPRHDTVYWYQQGPGQDPQFLISFYEKMQSDKGSIPDRFSAQQFSDYHSELNMSSLELGDSALYFCASSLQPGTGGLEQYFGPGTRLTVT.